A few counts support the clone carrying this T cell receptor (beta chain). Its antigen remains unidentified. These data originate in a study of beta chain features in type 1 diabetes. Looking at the study overall: Comparable age, gender and cell yields were observed in patients relative to healthy donors.

This CDR3 is 15 amino acids long. CDR1 and CDR2 (germline): SGHDN, FVKESK. V was cut by 2 bases and J by 4 bases, with 13 bases left in between. Expressed TCRB transcripts were sequenced after all isolated RNA was converted to cDNA. The assay was immunoSEQ multiplex PCR, and TCRdb's table has in-frame clones only and misses some. The repertoire has over 650,000 clones, around 15% of them found once; the top ten carry approximately 0.042%. Per donor, one heparinised blood draw averaged around 0.12 L. Notes on the study in general: A moderate, significant TCRB CDR3 shortening appeared in type 1 diabetes across four CD4+ subsets. Researchers reported that naive, central memory and Treg TCRB repertoires appeared more similar in patients than in healthy donors.

This clonotype was obtained from a man younger than 30 with type 1 diabetes. The sample was naive CD4+ T cells from blood. The V gene is TRBV14, the J gene TRBJ2-3, with D possibly TRBD2 on 6 matching bases. In nucleotides, the CDR3 is TGTGCCAGCAGCCAAAATTTAGCGGTTTCAGATACGCAGTATTTT. Amino acid sequence: CASSQNLAVSDTQYF. The entire variable domain, with the rest obtained from reference TRBV14 and TRBJ2-3, is as follows: EAGVTQFPSHSVIEKGQTVTLRCDPISGHDNLYWYRRVMGKEIKFLLHFVKESKQDESGMPNNRFLAERTGGTYSTLKVQPAELEDSGVYFCASSQNLAVSDTQYFGPGTRLTVL.